These T cell receptor beta chains were read from a single sample in a study of blood T cell repertoires in COVID-19. The table came from immunoSEQ multiplex PCR; TCRdb's copy has only in-frame clones and leaves some out. Among some 150,000 clones listed, around 87% were seen once. Sequencing was performed on peripheral blood. The receptor set was obtained from a woman in her forties with acute or convalescent COVID-19. Both conserved end residues are part of each CDR3. A D gene is named only where the DNA matches it firmly. Some rows mark clone size as missing; the rest say once, few, many or name a class of expanded clone.

v_call: TRBV7-3; d_call: TRBD2; j_call: TRBJ2-1; clone_size: -; cdr3_aa: CASSLRTSGVVNEQFF; cdr3_nt: TGTGCCAGCAGCTTGAGGACTAGCGGGGTCGTCAATGAGCAGTTCTTC
v_call: TRBV5-5; d_call: TRBD2; j_call: TRBJ2-5; clone_size: -; cdr3_aa: CASSPTSTSEQETQYF; cdr3_nt: TGTGCCAGCAGCCCGACCTCAACTAGCGAGCAAGAGACCCAGTACTTC
v_call: TRBV6-6; d_call: -; j_call: TRBJ2-5; clone_size: -; cdr3_aa: CASSYPRGIKETQYF; cdr3_nt: TGTGCCAGCAGTTACCCTCGCGGAATAAAAGAGACCCAGTACTTC
v_call: TRBV3-1/TRBV3-2; d_call: -; j_call: TRBJ1-3; clone_size: -; cdr3_aa: CASSQDLSGGNTIYF; cdr3_nt: TGTGCCAGCAGCCAAGATCTCTCAGGAGGAAACACCATATATTTT
v_call: TRBV21-1; d_call: -; j_call: TRBJ2-3; clone_size: -; cdr3_aa: CASRSSGSADTQYF; cdr3_nt: TGTGCCAGCAGATCTAGCGGGAGTGCAGATACGCAGTATTTT
v_call: TRBV2; d_call: -; j_call: TRBJ1-1; clone_size: few; cdr3_aa: CASRYRGNTEAFF; cdr3_nt: TGTGCCAGCAGATACCGGGGGAACACTGAAGCTTTCTTT
v_call: TRBV7-9; d_call: -; j_call: TRBJ2-7; clone_size: -; cdr3_aa: CASSLARGLYSYEQYF; cdr3_nt: TGTGCCAGCAGCTTAGCTCGGGGACTTTATAGCTACGAGCAGTACTTC
v_call: TRBV6-5; d_call: TRBD1; j_call: TRBJ1-6; clone_size: once; cdr3_aa: CASRGTGNNSPLHF; cdr3_nt: TGTGCCAGCAGAGGGACAGGGAATAATTCACCCCTCCACTTT
v_call: TRBV25-1; d_call: -; j_call: TRBJ1-4; clone_size: -; cdr3_aa: CASNSGPSTNEKLFF; cdr3_nt: TGTGCCAGCAACTCAGGGCCTTCAACTAATGAAAAACTGTTTTTT
v_call: TRBV6-6; d_call: -; j_call: TRBJ2-1; clone_size: -; cdr3_aa: CASSRSLLVAAKVNEQFF; cdr3_nt: TGTGCCAGCAGTAGATCCCTATTGGTAGCGGCAAAGGTGAATGAGCAGTTCTTC
v_call: TRBV19; d_call: TRBD2; j_call: TRBJ2-1; clone_size: -; cdr3_aa: CASSKGLAGGGYYNEQFF; cdr3_nt: TGTGCCAGTAGTAAGGGACTAGCGGGAGGGGGGTACTACAATGAGCAGTTCTTC
v_call: TRBV28; d_call: TRBD2; j_call: TRBJ2-3; clone_size: -; cdr3_aa: CASMRSGGTDTQYF; cdr3_nt: TGTGCCAGCATGCGTAGCGGGGGCACAGATACGCAGTATTTT
v_call: TRBV4-1; d_call: TRBD1; j_call: TRBJ1-5; clone_size: -; cdr3_aa: CASRVTGGSQPQHF; cdr3_nt: TGCGCCAGCAGGGTGACAGGGGGAAGTCAGCCCCAGCATTTT
v_call: TRBV27; d_call: TRBD2; j_call: TRBJ2-5; clone_size: -; cdr3_aa: CASSVGLVETQYF; cdr3_nt: TGTGCCAGCAGTGTAGGACTAGTGGAGACCCAGTACTTC
v_call: TRBV2; d_call: -; j_call: TRBJ2-7; clone_size: -; cdr3_aa: CASSVLGNYEQYF; cdr3_nt: TGTGCCAGCAGTGTCCTAGGAAACTACGAGCAGTACTTC
v_call: TRBV4-1; d_call: -; j_call: TRBJ1-5; clone_size: -; cdr3_aa: CASSQEQGNSQPQHF; cdr3_nt: TGCGCCAGCAGCCAAGAACAGGGTAACAGTCAGCCCCAGCATTTT
v_call: TRBV28; d_call: TRBD1; j_call: TRBJ1-1; clone_size: -; cdr3_aa: CASHSTGTGSSTEAFF; cdr3_nt: TGTGCCAGCCACTCGACCGGGACAGGGTCGAGCACTGAAGCTTTCTTT
v_call: TRBV3-1/TRBV3-2; d_call: -; j_call: TRBJ1-1; clone_size: -; cdr3_aa: CASSQFGRTEAFF; cdr3_nt: TGTGCCAGCAGCCAATTTGGGAGGACTGAAGCTTTCTTT
v_call: TRBV11-2; d_call: TRBD1; j_call: TRBJ2-2; clone_size: -; cdr3_aa: CASSLSRGQGLTGELFF; cdr3_nt: TGTGCCAGCAGCTTATCCCGTGGACAGGGGTTAACCGGGGAGCTGTTTTTT
v_call: TRBV11-3; d_call: TRBD1; j_call: TRBJ2-1; clone_size: -; cdr3_aa: CASSSDGTGNNEQFF; cdr3_nt: TGTGCCAGCAGCTCGGACGGGACAGGGAACAATGAGCAGTTCTTC
v_call: TRBV24-1; d_call: -; j_call: TRBJ1-2; clone_size: -; cdr3_aa: CATSDTTPDGQYGYTF; cdr3_nt: TGTGCCACCAGTGATACCACGCCTGACGGACAGTATGGCTACACCTTC
v_call: TRBV7-2; d_call: -; j_call: TRBJ2-1; clone_size: -; cdr3_aa: CASSLAGLNNEQFF; cdr3_nt: TGTGCCAGCAGCTTAGCAGGACTCAACAATGAGCAGTTCTTC
v_call: TRBV7-3; d_call: -; j_call: TRBJ1-2; clone_size: -; cdr3_aa: CASSLNTEGGYTF; cdr3_nt: TGTGCCAGCAGCTTAAACACAGAAGGTGGCTACACCTTC
v_call: TRBV6-5; d_call: -; j_call: TRBJ2-5; clone_size: -; cdr3_aa: CASRRQNQETQYF; cdr3_nt: TGTGCCAGCAGACGACAGAACCAAGAGACCCAGTACTTC
v_call: TRBV5-5; d_call: -; j_call: TRBJ1-4; clone_size: once; cdr3_aa: CASSYGSGYDEKLFF; cdr3_nt: TGTGCCAGCAGCTATGGATCGGGGTATGATGAAAAACTGTTTTTT
v_call: TRBV7-6; d_call: TRBD2; j_call: TRBJ2-3; clone_size: -; cdr3_aa: CASTHPGLAGGPLTDTQYF; cdr3_nt: TGTGCCAGCACTCATCCCGGGCTAGCGGGAGGGCCATTGACAGATACGCAGTATTTT
v_call: TRBV9; d_call: TRBD2; j_call: TRBJ2-3; clone_size: -; cdr3_aa: CASSVASGGVDTQYF; cdr3_nt: TGTGCCAGCAGCGTAGCCAGCGGGGGAGTCGATACGCAGTATTTT
v_call: TRBV27; d_call: TRBD1; j_call: TRBJ1-5; clone_size: -; cdr3_aa: CASSRQGFGQPQHF; cdr3_nt: TGTGCCAGCAGTAGACAGGGGTTCGGTCAGCCCCAGCATTTT
v_call: TRBV24-1; d_call: -; j_call: TRBJ2-1; clone_size: once; cdr3_aa: CATMSGGSYNEQFF; cdr3_nt: TGTGCCACCATGTCCGGGGGCTCCTACAATGAGCAGTTCTTC
v_call: TRBV18; d_call: -; j_call: TRBJ2-2; clone_size: -; cdr3_aa: CASSPNESTGELFF; cdr3_nt: TGTGCCAGCTCACCAAATGAGAGCACCGGGGAGCTGTTTTTT
v_call: TRBV5-6; d_call: -; j_call: TRBJ2-1; clone_size: -; cdr3_aa: CASSLAHRASYNEQFF; cdr3_nt: TGTGCCAGCAGCTTGGCTCACAGGGCTTCCTACAATGAGCAGTTCTTC